This TCR beta chain emerged from a study of blood T cell repertoires in COVID-19. For the study at large: Researchers got acute and convalescent COVID-19 samples from the United States, Italy and Spain. In each case, the material was cDNA or gDNA derived from T cells, B-cell-depleted T cells, or PBMCs.

Authors' methods: Nucleated cell number was recorded as an estimate derived from reference gene primer amplification. Using immunoSEQ multiplex PCR, the repertoire was profiled, and TCRdb retains in-frame clones only, with some absent. Clone size and the V and J calls come from that table; the DNA yielded D and trimming. The profile shows about 150,000 clones, about 83% of them singletons. Enrolled during active infection, Seattle patients were then followed longitudinally. Germline lookup yields CDR1 KGHSH and CDR2 LQKENI. Trimming stripped 3 bases from V and 0 bases from J, with 5 bases between. This CDR3 is built from 13 residues.

Sequencing was carried out using peripheral blood. This receptor was taken from a woman at least 80 years old with COVID-19, enrolled during active disease. The chain is built from TRBV18 and TRBJ2-5, with D possibly TRBD1 on 5 matching bases. For the CDR3, the DNA is TGTGCCAGCTCACCGACAGACCAAGAGACCCAGTACTTC. Translated: CASSPTDQETQYF.